The clone carrying this T cell receptor (beta chain) was found many times. This sample stems from a study of identical twins. CDR1 and CDR2 from the germline V gene are SQVTM and ANQGSEA. The CDR3 consists of 13 residues. Trimming removed 4 bases at V and 7 bases at J, with 13 bases between. MiXCR, run by TCRdb on the 5' RACE reads, gives a single entry per CDR3 protein. This sample has 1.5 million to 2 million distinct CDR3 sequences, with about 32% found just once. Sequenced material: cord blood. The V gene is TRBV29-1, the J gene TRBJ1-4, with D perhaps TRBD1 (6 bases). This clonotype was obtained from a newborn girl in good health. CDR3 protein: CSVARGTGEKLFF. The CDR3 DNA reads as TGCAGCGTTGCGAGGGGGACCGGTGAAAAACTGTTTTTT.